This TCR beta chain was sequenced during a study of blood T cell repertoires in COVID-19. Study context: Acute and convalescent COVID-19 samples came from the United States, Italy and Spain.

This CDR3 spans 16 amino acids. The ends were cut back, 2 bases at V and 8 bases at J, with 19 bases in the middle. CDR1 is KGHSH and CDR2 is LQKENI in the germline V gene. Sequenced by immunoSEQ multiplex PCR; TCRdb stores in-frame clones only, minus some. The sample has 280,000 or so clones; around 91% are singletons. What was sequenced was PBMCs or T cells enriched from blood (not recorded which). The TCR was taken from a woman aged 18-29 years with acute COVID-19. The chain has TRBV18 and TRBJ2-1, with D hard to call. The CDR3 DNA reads TGTGCCAGCTCACCATCCCTTGGCGCCTCCCGGGATGAGCAGTTCTTC. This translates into CASSPSLGASRDEQFF.